The 28 T cell receptor beta chains presented below share a single source sample, sequenced in a study of cytomegalovirus exposure and HLA in healthy donors. PCR was performed using 60 Vbeta and 13 Jbeta primers. Data came from immunoSEQ multiplex PCR; TCRdb stores just in-frame clones and leaves some out. Of a few hundred thousand clones listed, over 85% are singletons. Sequencing input: PBMCs. Receptors were obtained from a woman aged 18-29 years in good health and CMV-seronegative.

The J gene is TRBJ2-7, the V gene TRBV19; the match to TRBD2 covers 7 bases. The germline V gene encodes CDR1 LNHDA and CDR2 SQIVND (reference sequence). CDR3 size: 12 residues. With 2 bases clipped from V and 5 bases from J, the junction kept 0 bases outside the gene matches. The DNA for the CDR3 is TGTGCCAGTAGTATAAGCGGGAACGAGCAGTACTTC. This translates into CASSISGNEQYF.

The chain uses TRBV2 and TRBJ2-7; maybe TRBD2 (5 bases). Trimming took 2 bases from V and 9 from J, leaving 14 bases between them. Germline CDR1 is SNHLY and CDR2 is FYNNEI. The CDR3 contains 13 residues. CDR3 in amino acids: CASSEMPGIRQYF. The CDR3 region has the DNA TGTGCCAGCAGTGAAATGCCGGGAATCCGGCAGTACTTC.

This sequence joins TRBV12-5 and TRBJ1-2, with a tentative D call TRBD1 (5 bases). Germline assignment: CDR1 LGHNT and CDR2 FRNRAP. V was trimmed by 6 bases and J by 2 bases, leaving 16 bases between them. This CDR3 has 15 residues. The CDR3 loop is CASGTDRGANYGYTF. The CDR3 DNA follows: TGTGCTAGTGGCACCGACAGAGGAGCGAACTATGGCTACACCTTC.

The chain links TRBV27 to TRBJ1-1; perhaps TRBD1 as D (5 bases). The CDR3 length is 16 residues. The germline V gene encodes CDR1 MNHEY and CDR2 SMNVEV (reference sequence). V was cut by 5 bases and J by 8 bases, with 24 bases left in between. The CDR3 sequence: CASSPGHGRRGLEAFF. The CDR3 DNA reads as TGTGCCAGCAGTCCGGGCCATGGGCGGAGGGGCTTGGAAGCTTTCTTT.

The CDR3 sequence: CASSEASTAGEQYF. DNA for the CDR3: TGTGCCAGCAGTGAAGCCTCGACAGCGGGGGAGCAGTACTTC. The gene calls are TRBV6-1 and TRBJ2-7, with 7 bases identical to TRBD2. The CDR3 contains 14 residues. V was clipped by 0 bases and J by 7 bases; unmatched bases: 6. Looked up from germline, CDR1 is MNHNS and CDR2 is SASEGT.

This chain connects TRBV6-5 to TRBJ1-6, with a tentative D call TRBD1 (6 bases). V was pared by 6 bases and J by 14 bases, with 20 bases between. Germline CDR1 MNHEY, CDR2 SVGAGI. The CDR3 runs 14 residues. CDR3 DNA sequence: TGTGCCAGCAGGCCCGAGGGGGGGTGGTTTGCCCTCCACTTT. This encodes CASRPEGGWFALHF.

The chain has TRBV7-8 and TRBJ1-1; unclear D gene. The V gene lost 2 bases and the J gene lost 10 bases, with 17 bases spanning the gap. Germline values: CDR1 SGHVS, CDR2 FQNEAQ. The CDR3 length is 14 residues. The chain's CDR3 is CASSLTPGFGGAFF. CDR3 sequence (DNA): TGTGCCAGCAGCTTAACACCGGGTTTCGGAGGAGCTTTCTTT.

This clone was picked up one time. V usage is TRBV7-3 and J usage is TRBJ2-5; maybe TRBD2 (7 bases). V was clipped by 5 bases and J by 7 bases, with 20 bases between them. The CDR3 is made up of 15 amino acids. The germline V gene has CDR1 SGHTA and CDR2 FQGTGA. The CDR3, as DNA: TGTGCCAGCAGCCCCCGGGGAGGGGGGGCCGGGACCCAGTACTTC. As protein: CASSPRGGGAGTQYF.

In its sample, this clone was seen once. The gene calls are TRBV15 and TRBJ2-7; 16 bases match TRBD2. The junction had 6 bases not matched to a gene; V was cut back by 3 bases and J by 4 bases. From germline, CDR1 is LNHNV and CDR2 YYDKDF (reference sequence). The CDR3 contains 17 residues. CDR3 region: CATSSGGTSGGVYEQYF. CDR3 DNA: TGTGCCACCAGCAGTGGGGGGACTAGCGGGGGGGTTTACGAGCAGTACTTC.

This clone appeared a single time. V is TRBV2 and J is TRBJ1-2; no definite D call. Trimming stripped 3 bases from V and 1 base from J, with 9 bases between. The CDR3 contains 14 residues. CDR1 and CDR2 from the germline V gene are SNHLY and FYNNEI. Here the CDR3 reads CASSDVRSNYGYTF. The CDR3 nucleotides are TGTGCCAGCAGTGATGTTCGGAGTAACTATGGCTACACCTTC.

This chain links TRBV7-2 with TRBJ2-6; the D is unclear. Germline CDR1 is SGHTA and CDR2 is FQGNSA. V shed 0 bases and J shed 8 bases, with 17 bases lying between them. CDR3 size: 17 residues. CDR3 DNA sequence: TGTGCCAGCAGCTTAGCCCTAAGACATCCAGGCACCAACGTCCTGACTTTC. As protein: CASSLALRHPGTNVLTF.

This chain links TRBV2 with TRBJ1-1, with 8 bases identical to TRBD1. CDR1 is SNHLY and CDR2 is FYNNEI in the germline V gene. CDR3 length: 14 amino acids. J gave up 3 bases and V 5 bases, and 5 bases lay outside the gene matches. The CDR3 DNA is TGTGCCAGCAGTACCCAGGGGGCGGACACTGAAGCTTTCTTT. It codes for CASSTQGADTEAFF.

J is TRBJ1-1 and V is TRBV19; 8 bases are shared with TRBD1. Germline-derived CDR1 and CDR2 are LNHDA and SQIVND (reference sequence). V shed 5 bases, J shed 7 bases, and the junction held 12 bases outside the gene matches. The CDR3 sequence is 15 residues long. The CDR3 is CASSPQGVLGNEAFF. The CDR3 region has the DNA TGTGCCAGTAGTCCACAGGGGGTTTTGGGAAATGAAGCTTTCTTT.

This chain joins TRBV6-5 and TRBJ2-5; 10 positions match TRBD2. The CDR3 extends over 15 amino acids. With 7 bases clipped from V and 1 base from J, the junction kept 6 bases outside the gene matches. CDR1 MNHEY and CDR2 SVGAGI come from the germline V gene. CDR3 bases: TGTGCCAGCATCCCTAGCGGGGGCCTCCAAGAGACCCAGTACTTC. Its protein product is CASIPSGGLQETQYF.

This chain uses TRBV7-9 with TRBJ1-2; 8 bases map to TRBD1. Unmatched junction bases numbered 10, after V lost 3 bases and J lost 7 bases. CDR1 SEHNR and CDR2 FQNEAQ come from the germline V gene (reference sequence). The CDR3 covers 15 residues. CDR3 region: CASSFGQGALLGYTF. CDR3 bases: TGTGCCAGCAGCTTCGGCCAGGGGGCCCTACTTGGCTACACCTTC.

V is TRBV27 and J is TRBJ2-7; the D gene is possibly TRBD2 (5 bases). The CDR3 is made up of 15 amino acids. The germline gives CDR1 MNHEY, CDR2 SMNVEV (reference sequence). The V and J ends lost 4 bases and 7 bases respectively, with 20 bases between them. CDR3 sequence: CASSWASRTSEEQYF. CDR3 bases: TGTGCCAGCAGTTGGGCTTCCCGGACTTCGGAGGAGCAGTACTTC.

The rearrangement uses TRBV27 and TRBJ2-1, with D tentatively TRBD2 (7 bases). The CDR3 length is 16 residues. The germline V gene has CDR1 MNHEY and CDR2 SMNVEV (reference sequence). Deletions cut 5 bases from V and 8 bases from J, with 22 bases between. The CDR3 spells CASSLVWGGAHHEQFF. The CDR3 bases are TGTGCCAGCAGTCTCGTATGGGGGGGGGCTCACCATGAGCAGTTCTTC.

This chain links TRBV5-1 with TRBJ2-1; 7 bases fit TRBD2. Per the germline V gene, CDR1 is SGHRS and CDR2 is YFSETQ. V dropped 0 bases and J dropped 1; count of bases not matched to a gene: 10. The CDR3 has 18 residues. The CDR3 sequence is CASSLVGLTSSSYNEQFF. Here the CDR3 DNA reads TGCGCCAGCAGCTTGGTTGGGTTGACTAGCTCATCCTACAATGAGCAGTTCTTC.

This chain uses TRBV27 with TRBJ1-2; 9 bases match TRBD1. The CDR3 is 15 residues long. Germline CDR1 MNHEY, CDR2 SMNVEV (reference sequence). The junction had 3 bases not matched to a gene; V was cut back by 3 bases and J by 1 base. CDR3 protein: CASSFGTGNNYGYTF. For the CDR3, the DNA is TGTGCCAGCAGTTTCGGGACAGGGAATAACTATGGCTACACCTTC.

This CDR3 is CASSIDGQATAYEQYF. The DNA for the CDR3 is TGTGCCAGTAGTATAGATGGACAGGCCACCGCCTACGAGCAGTACTTC. The chain recombines TRBV19 with TRBJ2-7; 7 nucleotides match TRBD1. Germline CDR1 is LNHDA and CDR2 is SQIVND (reference sequence). V gave up 0 bases and J gave up 2 bases; unmatched junction bases: 7. CDR3 length equals 16 residues.

The chain carries TRBV6-5 and TRBJ1-6; D is possibly TRBD1 (5 bases). CDR3 length: 14 residues. Germline CDR1 MNHEY, CDR2 SVGAGI. V was shortened by 5 bases and J by 9 bases, with 14 bases between the two germline ends. The CDR3, as DNA: TGTGCCAGCAGTCAACGAGGGACTGGTTCACCCCTCCACTTT. Translation gives CASSQRGTGSPLHF.

The chain employs TRBV27 and TRBJ2-5; TRBD2 matches 10 bases. Gene TRBJ2-7 matches the end of the DNA better, so the J call may be wrong. Germline V gene sequence: CDR1 MNHEY, CDR2 SMNVEV (reference sequence). This CDR3 is 17 amino acids long. The CDR3 is CASMTSGGAPANYEQYF. The DNA of the CDR3 is TGTGCCAGCATGACCAGCGGGGGGGCCCCGGCTAACTACGAGCAGTACTTC.

The chain employs TRBV7-8 and TRBJ2-1; possibly TRBD2 for D (7 bases). The CDR3 consists of 15 residues. The germline gives CDR1 SGHVS, CDR2 FQNEAQ. The V gene lost 1 base and the J gene lost 6 bases, with 13 bases spanning the gap. CDR3 region: CASSLGGGMGNEQFF. The CDR3 DNA follows: TGTGCCAGCAGCTTAGGGGGGGGCATGGGCAATGAGCAGTTCTTC.

This clone has a handful of counts. Here the CDR3 DNA reads TGTGCCAGCAGCTTACAGACAGGGAAGGGCTACACCTTC. Its protein product is CASSLQTGKGYTF. V is TRBV7-6 and J is TRBJ1-2; 7 bases agree with TRBD1. Germline V gene data show CDR1 as SGHVS and CDR2 as FNYEAQ. This CDR3 is built from 13 residues. Germline trimming cut 2 bases from V and 8 bases from J; bases unmatched to any gene: 5.

The chain links TRBV7-6 to TRBJ1-1, with D uncertain. V shed 0 bases and J shed 0 bases, with 8 bases lying between them. The germline V gene encodes CDR1 SGHVS and CDR2 FNYEAQ. This CDR3 has 15 residues. Written as DNA, the CDR3 is TGTGCCAGCAGCTTAGCGCGCGGGATGAACACTGAAGCTTTCTTT. Protein: CASSLARGMNTEAFF. Drawing the rest from reference TRBV7-6 and TRBJ1-1, the complete variable domain is GAGVSQSPRYKVTKRGQDVALRCDPISGHVSLYWYRQALGQGPEFLTYFNYEAQQDKSGLPNDRFSAERPEGSISTLTIQRTEQRDSAMYRCASSLARGMNTEAFFGQGTRLTVV.

This clone showed up just once. V gene TRBV19 combines with J gene TRBJ1-1, with 7 bases identical to TRBD1. The CDR3 is made up of 13 amino acids. Germline lookup yields CDR1 LNHDA and CDR2 SQIVND (reference sequence). After removal of 6 bases from V and 1 base from J, the junction contained 2 bases not matched to a gene. Written as DNA, the CDR3 is TGTGCCAGTAGCTGGACAGGGAACACTGAAGCTTTCTTT. Translating it yields CASSWTGNTEAFF.

The chain links TRBV27 to TRBJ2-3; a possible D gene is TRBD1 (6 bases). The length of the CDR3 is 19 residues. CDR1 and CDR2 (germline): MNHEY, SMNVEV (reference sequence). Trimming shortened V by 3 bases and J by 0 bases, and 22 bases separated the two germline ends. CDR3 nucleotide sequence: TGTGCCAGCAGTTTGCTCCGGGACATCCAATCGTCTAGCACAGATACGCAGTATTTT. Protein: CASSLLRDIQSSSTDTQYF.

The V gene is TRBV27, the J gene TRBJ1-3; 8 bases align to TRBD1. Trimming at V came to 6 bases and at J to 6 bases, leaving 4 bases not matched to a gene. The CDR3 loop spans 13 amino acids. Germline V lookup: CDR1 MNHEY, CDR2 SMNVEV (reference sequence). CDR3 sequence reads: CASSRTGLNTIYF. DNA for the CDR3: TGTGCCAGCAGCAGGACAGGGCTAAACACCATATATTTT.